This T cell receptor beta chain was obtained from a study of Ad26.COV2.S vaccination and SARS-CoV-2 variants. Looking at the study overall: By the intramuscular route, Ad26.COV2.S was given once, or twice 56 days apart. Study findings and constraints: An underestimation of total T cell responses may have resulted from the TCR breadth and depth analyses.

This table comes from immunoSEQ multiplex PCR, and its TCRdb copy is limited to in-frame clones, with some not included. The data show 330,000 or so clones, roughly 90% seen once. With respect to this clone: Antigen: not known.

Sample treatment: around 19 received Ad26.COV2.S at low or high dose, single or two shots; about 5 received placebo; per-sample allocation not given. On day 63 after the first injection, vaccine and placebo recipients gave samples. Aged 18-55 years, donor was enrolled in Boston around 2020. V shed 4 bases and J shed 3 bases, with 16 bases lying between them. The CDR3 has 15 residues. Per germline, CDR1 SGHRS and CDR2 YFSETQ. The sample in question was peripheral blood, obtained in a trial of Ad26.COV2.S vaccine versus placebo. This sequence originates from a person between 18 and 59 years old who received the Ad26.COV2.S COVID-19 vaccine or a placebo. The chain links TRBV5-1 to TRBJ1-2, with D tentatively TRBD1 (5 bases). CDR3 residues: CASSPWGPVDYGYTF. Written as DNA, the CDR3 is TGCGCCAGCAGCCCCTGGGGACCGGTGGACTATGGCTACACCTTC.